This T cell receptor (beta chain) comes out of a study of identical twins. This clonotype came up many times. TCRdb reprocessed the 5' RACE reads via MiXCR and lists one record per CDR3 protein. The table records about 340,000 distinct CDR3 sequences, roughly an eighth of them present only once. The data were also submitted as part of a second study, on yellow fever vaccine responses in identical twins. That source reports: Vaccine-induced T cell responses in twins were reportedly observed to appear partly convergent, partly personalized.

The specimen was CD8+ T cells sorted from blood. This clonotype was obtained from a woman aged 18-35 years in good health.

CDR3 DNA sequence: TGCGCCAGCAGCTTGGAGATCACAGGGCCCGATACGCAGTATTTT. It is translated as CASSLEITGPDTQYF. The chain uses TRBV5-1 and TRBJ2-3, with D tentatively TRBD1 (6 bases). Germline V gene data show CDR1 as SGHRS and CDR2 as YFSETQ. Deletions cut 0 bases from V and 6 bases from J, with 14 bases between. The CDR3 contains 15 residues.